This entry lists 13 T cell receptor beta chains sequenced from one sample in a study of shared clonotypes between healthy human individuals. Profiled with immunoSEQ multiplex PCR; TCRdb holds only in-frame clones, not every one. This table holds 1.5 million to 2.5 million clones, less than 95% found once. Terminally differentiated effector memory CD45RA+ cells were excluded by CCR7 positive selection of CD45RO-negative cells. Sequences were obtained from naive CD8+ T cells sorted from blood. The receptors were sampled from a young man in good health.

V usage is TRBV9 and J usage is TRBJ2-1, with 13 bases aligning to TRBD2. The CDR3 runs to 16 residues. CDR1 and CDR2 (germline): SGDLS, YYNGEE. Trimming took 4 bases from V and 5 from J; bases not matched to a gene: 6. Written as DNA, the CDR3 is TGTGCCAGCAGCTTCACCGGACTAGCGGGAGACAATGAGCAGTTCTTC. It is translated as CASSFTGLAGDNEQFF.

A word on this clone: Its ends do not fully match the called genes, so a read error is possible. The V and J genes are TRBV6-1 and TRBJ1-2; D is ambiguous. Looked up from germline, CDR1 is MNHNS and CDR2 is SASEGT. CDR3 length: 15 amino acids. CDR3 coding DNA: TGTGCCGGCAGTGAACCTGGGCTAATTAACTATGGCTACACCTTC. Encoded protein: CAGSEPGLINYGYTF.

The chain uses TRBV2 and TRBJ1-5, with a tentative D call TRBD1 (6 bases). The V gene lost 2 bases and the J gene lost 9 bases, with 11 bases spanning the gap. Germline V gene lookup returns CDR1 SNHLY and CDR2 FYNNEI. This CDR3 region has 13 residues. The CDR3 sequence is CASSETGPGPQHF. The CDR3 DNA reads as TGTGCCAGCAGTGAAACAGGGCCCGGGCCCCAGCATTTT.

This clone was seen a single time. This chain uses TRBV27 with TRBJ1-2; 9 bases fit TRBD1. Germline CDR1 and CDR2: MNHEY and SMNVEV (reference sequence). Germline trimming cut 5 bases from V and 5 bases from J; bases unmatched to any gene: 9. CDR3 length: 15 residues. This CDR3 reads CASSPGTGLWYGYTF. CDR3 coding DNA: TGTGCCAGCAGTCCCGGGACAGGGCTGTGGTATGGCTACACCTTC.

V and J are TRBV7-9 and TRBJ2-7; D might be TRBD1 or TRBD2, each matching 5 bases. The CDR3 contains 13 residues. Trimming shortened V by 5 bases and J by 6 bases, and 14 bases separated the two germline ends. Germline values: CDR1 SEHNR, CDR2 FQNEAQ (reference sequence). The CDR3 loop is CASSHLEGTEQYF. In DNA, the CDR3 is TGTGCCAGCAGCCACCTTGAAGGGACCGAGCAGTACTTC.

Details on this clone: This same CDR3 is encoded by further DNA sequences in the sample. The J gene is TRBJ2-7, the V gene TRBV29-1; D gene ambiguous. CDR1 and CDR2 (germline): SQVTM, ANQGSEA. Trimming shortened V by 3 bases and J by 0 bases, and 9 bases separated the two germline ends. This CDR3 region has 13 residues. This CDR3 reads CSVELESSYEQYF. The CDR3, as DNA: TGCAGCGTTGAGTTAGAGAGCTCCTACGAGCAGTACTTC.

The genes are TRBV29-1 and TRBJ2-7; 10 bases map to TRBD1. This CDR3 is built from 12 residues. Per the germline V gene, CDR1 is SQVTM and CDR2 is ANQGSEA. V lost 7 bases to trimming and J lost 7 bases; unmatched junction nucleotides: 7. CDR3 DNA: TGCAGCGGAGGACAGGGGGACGGGGAGCAGTACTTC. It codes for CSGGQGDGEQYF.

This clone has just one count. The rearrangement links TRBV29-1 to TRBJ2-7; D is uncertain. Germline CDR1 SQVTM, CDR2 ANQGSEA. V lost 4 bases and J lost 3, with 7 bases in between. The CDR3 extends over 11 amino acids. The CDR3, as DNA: TGCAGCGTTGCAACCGGCTACGAGCAGTACTTC. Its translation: CSVATGYEQYF.

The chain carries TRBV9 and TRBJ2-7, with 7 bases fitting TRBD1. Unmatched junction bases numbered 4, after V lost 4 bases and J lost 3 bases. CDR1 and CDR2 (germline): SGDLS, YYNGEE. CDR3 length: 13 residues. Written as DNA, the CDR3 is TGTGCCAGCAGCTCCGGGGACAGCTACGAGCAGTACTTC. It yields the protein CASSSGDSYEQYF.

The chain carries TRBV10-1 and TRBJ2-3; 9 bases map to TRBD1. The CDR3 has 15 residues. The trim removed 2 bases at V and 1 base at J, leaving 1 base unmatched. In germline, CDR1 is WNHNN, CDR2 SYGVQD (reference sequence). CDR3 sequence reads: CASSEGQGRTDTQYF. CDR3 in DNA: TGCGCCAGCAGTGAGGGACAGGGGCGCACAGATACGCAGTATTTT.

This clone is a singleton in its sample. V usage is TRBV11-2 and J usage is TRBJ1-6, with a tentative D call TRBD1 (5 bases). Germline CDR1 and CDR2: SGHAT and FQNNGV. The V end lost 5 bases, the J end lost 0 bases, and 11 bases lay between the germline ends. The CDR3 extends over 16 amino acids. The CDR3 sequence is CASSLSGASYNSPLHF. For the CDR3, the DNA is TGTGCCAGCAGCCTATCTGGGGCCTCCTATAATTCACCCCTCCACTTT.

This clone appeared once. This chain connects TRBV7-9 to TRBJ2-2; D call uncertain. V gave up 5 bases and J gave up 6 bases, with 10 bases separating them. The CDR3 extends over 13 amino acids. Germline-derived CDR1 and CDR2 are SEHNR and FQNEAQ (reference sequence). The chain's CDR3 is CASSATAPGELFF. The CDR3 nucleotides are TGTGCCAGCAGCGCCACGGCCCCCGGGGAGCTGTTTTTT. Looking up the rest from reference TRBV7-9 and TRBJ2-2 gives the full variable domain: DTGVSQNPRHKITKRGQNVTFRCDPISEHNRLYWYRQTLGQGPEFLTYFQNEAQLEKSRLLSDRFSAERPKGSFSTLEIQRTEQGDSAMYLCASSATAPGELFFGEGSRLTVL.

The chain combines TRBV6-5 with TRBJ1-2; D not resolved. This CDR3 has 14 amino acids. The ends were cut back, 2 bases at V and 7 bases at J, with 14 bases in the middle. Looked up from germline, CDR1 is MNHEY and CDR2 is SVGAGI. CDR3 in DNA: TGTGCCAGCAGTTACGTCTCCCGGGAAAGTGGCTACACCTTC. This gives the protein CASSYVSRESGYTF.